This record concerns one T cell receptor (beta chain) sequence. The data stem from a study of T cell responses to AZD1222 COVID-19 vaccine. Profiling relied on immunoSEQ multiplex PCR, and the TCRdb table lists in-frame clones only, not all of them. The sample records 90,000 to 110,000 clones, over 75% being singletons. The CDR3 loop spans 17 amino acids. The junction had 6 bases not matched to a gene; V was cut back by 1 base and J by 2 bases. CDR1 is SGHTA and CDR2 is FQGNSA in the germline V gene. The specimen was peripheral blood, collected on day 0 of MenACWY control vaccination. V and J are TRBV7-2 and TRBJ1-2; 11 positions match TRBD1. This TCR was sampled from an adult in good health. The CDR3 region is CASSLGGQGALNYGYTF. The CDR3 DNA is TGTGCCAGCAGCTTAGGAGGACAGGGGGCCCTAAACTATGGCTACACCTTC. Using reference TRBV7-2 and TRBJ1-2 for the parts outside the CDR3, the full variable domain is GAGVSQSPSNKVTEKGKDVELRCDPISGHTALYWYRQSLGQGLEFLIYFQGNSAPDKSGLPSDRFSAERTGGSVSTLTIQRTQQEDSAVYLCASSLGGQGALNYGYTFGSGTRLTVV.